Listed here is a single T cell receptor beta chain. In its sample, this clonotype was seen many times. Its antigen is unknown. Base qualities are not provided; no much larger clone lies one nucleotide away. cDNA was synthesized by template-switch 5'RACE using a primer with a 10-nucleotide random unique molecular identifier that tagged each TCR transcript. Every sequencing run covered 15-18 subjects and yielded more than 180 million TCR-beta sequences. The RNeasy kit was used for extraction of total RNA. The KAPA Real-time Library Amplification kit was used to amplify TCR-beta VDJ regions with primers for the TCR constant region and the 5'RACE anchor. Sample indexes and Illumina adaptors were added in a first PCR, after which library yield was increased in a second PCR. After Ampure bead purification, the roughly 650 bp TCR product was size-selected on a 2% E-gel SizeSelection system. Before pooling, libraries had their quality checked on a Bioanalyzer, their concentration measured with Qubit, and their quantity determined with the Kapa Library Quantification kit. Libraries were sequenced paired-end 2 x 150 bp on an Illumina HiSeq 2500. To increase sequence diversity, about 23-30% phiX was spiked into each library pool. As for how the authors treated the data: Quality-filtered reads were processed with the UMI-based MiGEC pipeline, and over 90% of raw TCR sequences were removed by the MiGEC pipeline during error correction. VDJ genes were aligned to IMGT germline references, and each clonotype was defined by a unique CDR3 amino acid sequence together with V-J genes. Clonal expansion, Shannon diversity and CDR3 relatedness (CalcPairwiseDistances, ClusterSamples) were evaluated with VDJtools, and phylogenetic trees were built with CLCbio workbench. A clone was classed as expanded if it had 8 or more unique UMIs, a cutoff based on coefficient-of-variation modelling across technical triplicates. Clones were called with MiXCR by TCRdb after fastp trimmed the public reads at Q25, and only in-frame beta chains were retained. Every entry covers one CDR3 protein and lists the most common genes and DNA from its rows. The V and J calls were determined by TCRdb, not by the authors. The sample table records about 80,000 distinct CDR3 sequences; more than 5% of these occur just once. In total, the top ten clones hold roughly 7.9% of the sample.

The entry originates in a study of neurological immune-mediated disorders (dated by TCRdb to 2018 to 2020). About the study as a whole: Among the approximately 35 multiple sclerosis patients, relapsing-remitting MS accounted for around 30 and secondary progressive MS accounted for 3. Longitudinal HAM/TSP and healthy donors were sampled at 3 time-points each (about 3-40 month intervals). The approximately 110 TCR-beta libraries included longitudinal samples, technical triplicates and paired sorted CD4+ and CD8+ T-cell subsets alongside PBMC samples. Using UMI-based sequencing, the study compared peripheral blood TCR-beta repertoires from patients with HTLV-I-associated myelopathy (HAM/TSP), patients with multiple sclerosis, and healthy controls. Of the 68 subjects in the cohort, some 15 were HAM/TSP patients, some 34 were multiple sclerosis patients, and 20 were healthy controls. The paper's findings and limits, for the study overall: In phylogenetic analysis, the repertoires of 18 of 34 MS patients grouped into a cluster of related CDR3 sequences, which suggests a possible signature at the repertoire level. TCR clonal expansion was highest in HAM/TSP patients and lowest in MS patients, with MS patients falling below even healthy controls. Across subjects, expanded clones never shared an identical CDR3 amino acid sequence, which suggests that the TCR-beta repertoires in every group were private. The MS cluster showed no association with clinical or MRI features, and the authors stated that larger cohorts are needed.

The sample's time point label, in plain terms: longitudinal time-point 2. For the unsorted PBMC libraries, 2 million PBMCs were stored in RNAlater at -80 degrees C until RNA extraction and were used to generate the libraries. Multiple sclerosis patients were enrolled in a US clinical protocol evaluating disease progression by magnetic resonance imaging. Peripheral blood was subjected to Ficoll-Hypaque density gradient centrifugation to isolate PBMCs, which were then cryopreserved in liquid nitrogen. Including cysteine and phenylalanine, the CDR3 has 14 amino acids. Kept here is only the CDR3 DNA, which spans 42 bases and is read in frame from base 1. From the germline V gene, CDR1 is SNHLY and CDR2 is FYNNEI. V is shortened by 6 bases, J by 13 bases, and the region joining them spans 19 bases.

The sequence joins TRBV2 to TRBJ2-6; TRBD1 is possibly the D segment (5 matching bases). This TCR was sampled from a woman aged 60-75 years with multiple sclerosis. The specimen was PBMCs. The DNA sequence reads TGTGCCAGCAGCCCTCGACAGAGGACCACGGTCCTGACTTTC. Translated, it gives CASSPRQRTTVLTF.